This TCR beta chain comes out of a study of blood T cell repertoires in COVID-19. Study in general: The samples span acute and convalescent COVID-19 from the United States, Italy and Spain. The cDNA or gDNA used as material had been derived from T cells, B-cell-depleted T cells, or PBMCs.

Original processing methods: Nucleated cell number was recorded as an estimate derived from reference gene primer amplification. TCRdb keeps only in-frame clones here, not all; method: immunoSEQ multiplex PCR. V, J and clone size derive from that table, while D and trimming were established from the DNA sequence. The sample shows under 100,000 clones, around four fifths of them seen only once. This clone was seen only once. The ends were cut back, 4 bases at V and 3 bases at J, with 10 bases in the middle. CDR3 length equals 14 residues. Germline V gene lookup returns CDR1 SGHRS and CDR2 YFSETQ. The source is a man aged 50-60 years with acute or convalescent COVID-19. The rearrangement joins TRBV5-1 to TRBJ2-2; D is unclear. Sequenced input: peripheral blood. The CDR3 region is CASSVTYHTGELFF. CDR3 DNA: TGCGCCAGCAGCGTTACATACCACACCGGGGAGCTGTTTTTT.